This T cell receptor beta chain comes out of a study of identical twins. This CDR3 has 16 amino acids. With 0 bases clipped from V and 9 bases from J, the junction kept 3 bases outside the gene matches. Germline CDR1 and CDR2: SGHTA and FQGNSA. TCRdb passed the 5' RACE reads through MiXCR, listing each CDR3 protein once. The table has nearly 900,000 distinct CDR3 sequences, roughly an eighth seen once. In addition, the sample was reused for a study of yellow fever vaccine responses in identical twins.

The source material was PBMCs. The sequence derives from a woman aged 18-35 years in good health. The chain links TRBV7-2 to TRBJ2-1; TRBD2 aligns across 15 bases. Written as DNA, the CDR3 is TGTGCCAGCAGCTTAGCGGGGACTAGCGGGGGGATTGAGCAGTTCTTC. Protein: CASSLAGTSGGIEQFF.